What follows are 29 T cell receptor beta chains derived from one specimen sequenced in a study of T cells after yellow fever vaccination (dated by TCRdb to about 2019). Explained via the paper, the treatment or condition label denotes: live attenuated yellow fever vaccine strain. The receptor library was made with 5' RACE. Sequenced using an Illumina HiSeq 2500. The raw public data were reprocessed by TCRdb itself: fastp quality trimming at Q25, MiXCR clonotype calling, in-frame beta chains only. Every distinct CDR3 protein forms one entry, paired with its most common genes and DNA. Across this sample there are about 140,000 distinct CDR3 sequences, with 7.7% seen only once. The ten largest account for 0.73% of the sample. The material was CD4+ T cells sorted from PBMCs, obtained 5 days after the yellow fever booster vaccination. These receptors were collected from a man aged 25 to 40 who received the YFV17D yellow fever vaccine.

Ten or more counts support this clonotype. The J gene is TRBJ1-6, the V gene TRBV7-2; tentatively, D is TRBD1 (5 bases). Germline V CDR1 and CDR2: SGHTA, FQGNSA. V lost 3 bases and J lost 3, with 9 bases in between. This CDR3 comprises 15 residues. CDR3 in DNA: TGTGCCAGCAGCTTTGGTCAGGGCTATAATTCACCCCTCCACTTT. Translated: CASSFGQGYNSPLHF.

Details on this clonotype: Just one base apart from a much larger clone, this may be a read error. The chain is built from TRBV11-3 and TRBJ2-5, with 7 bases lining up with TRBD2. This CDR3 region has 15 residues. Germline lookup yields CDR1 SGHNT and CDR2 YENEEA. J was trimmed by 5 bases and V by 1 base; bases with no gene match: 7. The DNA of the CDR3 is TGTGCCAGCAGCTTAGGGGCTAGCGGCCACGAGACCCAGTACTTC. Translated: CASSLGASGHETQYF. The whole variable domain, remainder taken from reference TRBV11-3 and TRBJ2-5, is EAGVVQSPRYKIIEKKQPVAFWCNPISGHNTLYWYLQNLGQGPELLIRYENEEAVDDSQLPKDRFSAERLKGVDSTLKIQPAELGDSAVYLCASSLGASGHETQYFGPGTRLLVL.

This clonotype was seen many times. V usage is TRBV11-2 and J usage is TRBJ2-2; D not certain. V dropped 4 bases and J dropped 3 bases, with 12 bases sitting between them. CDR1 is SGHAT, CDR2 FQNNGV, per germline. The CDR3 consists of 15 residues. The CDR3 nucleotides are TGTGCCAGCAGCTCAAGGGTTGATTACACCGGGGAGCTGTTTTTT. Its protein is CASSSRVDYTGELFF.

This clonotype was seen many times. This rearrangement joins TRBV20-1 to TRBJ2-7, with D tentatively TRBD2 (5 bases). With 5 bases removed from V and 2 bases from J, the gap between germline ends came to 16 bases. The CDR3 sequence is 14 residues long. The germline CDR1 and CDR2 sequences are DFQATT and SNEGSKA (reference sequence). In DNA, the CDR3 is TGCAGTGCTTCCCCACCTCACGGGACCTACGAGCAGTACTTC. It yields the protein CSASPPHGTYEQYF.

This clonotype has a count of ten or more. The chain links TRBV5-1 to TRBJ2-5; D unclear. Trimming pared 0 bases from V and 1 base from J, leaving 7 bases between. The germline V gene encodes CDR1 SGHRS and CDR2 YFSETQ. The CDR3 contains 14 residues. The CDR3 nucleotides read TGCGCCAGCAGCTTGGCAGATATCCAAGAGACCCAGTACTTC. Protein sequence: CASSLADIQETQYF.

This clonotype was seen at least ten times. The chain joins TRBV25-1 to TRBJ2-3; D call uncertain. Germline assignment: CDR1 MGHDK and CDR2 SYGVNS. The germline V and J ends were trimmed by 9 bases and 2 bases, with 15 bases remaining between them. The CDR3 is made up of 14 amino acids. This CDR3 is CASLKTEHTDTQYF. The CDR3 DNA reads TGTGCCAGTCTTAAAACCGAGCACACAGATACGCAGTATTTT.

This clonotype has a count of ten or more. V is TRBV7-2 and J is TRBJ2-7, with D possibly TRBD1 on 6 matching bases. The CDR3 consists of 12 residues. V was cut by 5 bases and J by 4 bases, with 9 bases left in between. Per germline, CDR1 SGHTA and CDR2 FQGNSA. The CDR3 region has the DNA TGTGCCAGCAGCATACAGGGTTACGAGCAGTACTTC. The encoded protein is CASSIQGYEQYF.

The table lists this clonotype with many counts. V is TRBV12-3 or TRBV12-4 and J is TRBJ2-5, with D perhaps TRBD1 (6 bases). There are 15 residues in the CDR3. Trimming cost V 6 bases and J 5 bases, with 19 bases left between them. This CDR3 reads CASSPRTGSGETQYF. CDR3 coding DNA: TGTGCCAGCAGCCCTCGTACAGGGTCGGGGGAGACCCAGTACTTC.

This clonotype was counted many times. CDR3 nucleotides: TGTGCCAGCTCACCAGGGACCGGAGGGGAAAAACTGTTTTTT. It translates to CASSPGTGGEKLFF. This sequence joins TRBV18 and TRBJ1-4, with D possibly matching TRBD1 (5 bases). Trimming took 2 bases from V and 8 from J, leaving 12 bases between them. CDR1 and CDR2 from the germline V gene are KGHSH and LQKENI. The CDR3 is made up of 14 amino acids. The variable domain in full, with the rest retrieved from reference TRBV18 and TRBJ1-4, is NAGVMQNPRHLVRRRGQEARLRCSPMKGHSHVYWYRQLPEEGLKFMVYLQKENIIDESGMPKERFSAEFPKEGPSILRIQQVVRGDSAAYFCASSPGTGGEKLFFGSGTQLSVL.

This clonotype was recorded many times. The rearrangement joins TRBV6-1 to TRBJ2-7, with 9 positions matching TRBD1. This CDR3 region has 15 residues. Per germline, CDR1 MNHNS and CDR2 SASEGT. J gave up 5 bases and V 6 bases, and 11 bases lay outside the gene matches. CDR3 protein: CASRQPGQGRHEQYF. CDR3 nucleotides: TGTGCCAGCAGACAACCGGGACAGGGTCGCCACGAGCAGTACTTC.

In this sample, this clonotype turned up many times. This rearrangement joins TRBV20-1 to TRBJ2-1; D not resolved. The CDR3 is 11 residues long. The germline V gene encodes CDR1 DFQATT and CDR2 SNEGSKA (reference sequence). V gave up 0 bases and J gave up 7 bases, with 4 bases separating them. CDR3 protein: CSARDLNEQFF. CDR3 DNA sequence: TGCAGTGCTAGAGATCTAAATGAGCAGTTCTTC.

This clonotype was seen at least ten times. The chain uses TRBV7-9 and TRBJ2-1, with D perhaps given as TRBD1 or TRBD2 (7 bases each). The CDR3 has 15 residues. The V gene's germline CDR1 is SEHNR and CDR2 FQNEAQ (reference sequence). V lost 5 bases and J lost 2, with 13 bases in between. CDR3 sequence reads: CASSPTGRAYNEQFF. CDR3 bases: TGTGCCAGCAGCCCGACAGGGAGGGCCTACAATGAGCAGTTCTTC.

This clonotype was seen at least ten times. The chain has TRBV5-4 and TRBJ2-3; the match to TRBD1 covers 7 bases. This CDR3 region has 16 residues. Germline values: CDR1 SGHNT, CDR2 YYREEE (reference sequence). V dropped 4 bases and J dropped 0; count of bases not matched to a gene: 8. This chain's CDR3 is CASSLADRDSTDTQYF. CDR3 sequence (DNA): TGTGCCAGCAGCCTTGCTGACAGGGATAGCACAGATACGCAGTATTTT.

Many counts were recorded for this clonotype. This rearrangement joins TRBV5-1 to TRBJ2-2; 7 positions match TRBD2. Looked up from germline, CDR1 is SGHRS and CDR2 is YFSETQ. CDR3 length: 15 residues. The trim removed 4 bases at V and 4 bases at J, leaving 7 bases unmatched. Here the CDR3 DNA reads TGCGCCAGCAGCGAGGGAGGGCGCGGCACCGGGGAGCTGTTTTTT. It specifies CASSEGGRGTGELFF.

The rearrangement joins TRBV12-3 or TRBV12-4 to TRBJ2-5, with D possibly being TRBD2 (5 bases). This CDR3 spans 13 amino acids. Trimming shortened V by 5 bases and J by 7 bases, and 14 bases separated the two germline ends. CDR3 sequence: CASSPGSELTQYF. The CDR3 DNA reads TGTGCCAGCAGTCCGGGGAGTGAGTTGACCCAGTACTTC.

This clonotype was picked up a small number of times. The chain combines TRBV7-2 with TRBJ1-5; D gene unclear. The CDR3 runs 15 residues. Per germline, CDR1 SGHTA and CDR2 FQGNSA. V dropped 5 bases and J dropped 2 bases, with 13 bases sitting between them. CDR3 nucleotide sequence: TGTGCCAGCAGCCGGGTCGGTCAGGGCAATCAGCCCCAGCATTTT. Amino acids: CASSRVGQGNQPQHF.

This clonotype came up many times. The V gene is TRBV24-1, the J gene TRBJ2-5, with D possibly TRBD1 on 6 matching bases. The length of the CDR3 is 13 residues. The ends were cut back, 6 bases at V and 4 bases at J, with 11 bases in the middle. The V gene's germline CDR1 is KGHDR and CDR2 SFDVKD. CDR3 region: CATSQGSGETQYF. The CDR3 bases are TGTGCCACCAGTCAGGGGAGCGGAGAGACCCAGTACTTC.

Remarks on this clonotype: A much bigger clone sits one base away, suggesting this may be a read error. J is TRBJ2-3 and V is TRBV5-1; TRBD1 matches at 7 bases. From germline, CDR1 is SGHRS and CDR2 YFSETQ. This CDR3 has 15 amino acids. DNA for the CDR3: TGCACCAGCAGCTTGGTGGGACAGCGCGGGGATACGCAGTATTTT. Translated: CTSSLVGQRGDTQYF.

Concerning this clonotype: Being one base from a much bigger clone, this may be a read error. J is TRBJ2-5 and V is TRBV7-9; tentative D call: TRBD2 (6 bases). The CDR3 sequence is 12 residues long. Germline loops: CDR1 SEHNR, CDR2 FQNEAQ (reference sequence). As DNA, the CDR3 is TGTGCCAGCAACTTAGCGGACGAGACCCAGTACTTC. Its protein product is CASNLADETQYF.

This clonotype showed up many times. V gene TRBV7-9 combines with J gene TRBJ1-4; possible D gene TRBD1, 5 bases. The ends were cut back, 1 base at V and 7 bases at J, with 25 bases in the middle. Germline loops: CDR1 SEHNR, CDR2 FQNEAQ (reference sequence). The CDR3 has 19 amino acids. DNA for the CDR3: TGTGCCAGCAGCTTAGTATACGAGCAAGGGGTTGGAGGGCTTGAAAAACTGTTTTTT. Translating gives CASSLVYEQGVGGLEKLFF.

This clonotype showed up many times. The chain combines TRBV5-1 with TRBJ2-5, with D possibly TRBD1 on 6 matching bases. The germline CDR1 and CDR2 sequences are SGHRS and YFSETQ. Deletions cut 2 bases from V and 0 bases from J, with 11 bases between. The CDR3 sequence is 15 residues long. The CDR3 DNA reads TGCGCCAGCAGCTTCCCTGACAGGTACCAAGAGACCCAGTACTTC. Its translation: CASSFPDRYQETQYF.

This clonotype was seen at least ten times. The J gene is TRBJ1-1, the V gene TRBV7-2; D is unclear. Germline CDR1 reads SGHTA; CDR2 reads FQGNSA. V shed 0 bases and J shed 8 bases, with 16 bases lying between them. The CDR3 loop spans 15 amino acids. CDR3 bases: TGTGCCAGCAGCTTAGCGTGGGGTCGCGGCTGGGAAGCTTTCTTT. It encodes CASSLAWGRGWEAFF.

This clonotype was observed many times. The CDR3 coding sequence is TGTGCCAGCAGCATCCAGGCGAACTCGGGGTCAATTCAAGAGACCCAGTACTTC. Translated, it gives CASSIQANSGSIQETQYF. The chain recombines TRBV4-2 with TRBJ2-5; perhaps TRBD2 as D (5 bases). This CDR3 is 18 amino acids long. Germline CDR1 is LGHNA and CDR2 is YNFKEQ. Trimming cost V 5 bases and J 2 bases, with 24 bases left between them.

The sample holds many counts of this clonotype. The chain recombines TRBV5-1 with TRBJ1-2; a possible D gene is TRBD1 (5 bases). V dropped 4 bases and J dropped 3 bases, with 13 bases sitting between them. This CDR3 region has 14 residues. CDR1 is SGHRS, CDR2 YFSETQ, per germline. CDR3 loop: CASSVLGADYGYTF. CDR3 in DNA: TGCGCCAGCAGCGTTTTAGGGGCGGACTATGGCTACACCTTC.

This clonotype was observed at least ten times. The chain recombines TRBV30 with TRBJ2-1, with 12 bases fitting TRBD2. Looked up from germline, CDR1 is GTSNPN and CDR2 is SVGIG (reference sequence). The V segment lost 5 bases and the J segment 7 bases; nucleotides outside the gene matches: 9. The CDR3 has 15 residues. CDR3 nucleotide sequence: TGTGCCTGGGGGATTGGACTAGCGGGACCGAATGAGCAGTTCTTC. It encodes CAWGIGLAGPNEQFF.

This clonotype was picked up a small number of times. The rearrangement uses TRBV5-6 and TRBJ2-5; 10 nucleotides align to TRBD2. Trimming at V came to 4 bases and at J to 3 bases, leaving 9 bases not matched to a gene. CDR1 is SGHDT, CDR2 YYEEEE, per germline. CDR3 size: 16 residues. As DNA, the CDR3 is TGTGCCAGCAGCGGGCCGTGGACTAGCGGTAAAGAGACCCAGTACTTC. It translates to CASSGPWTSGKETQYF.

This clonotype was found a few times. The chain employs TRBV30 and TRBJ2-3; 10 bases map to TRBD2. The V gene's germline CDR1 is GTSNPN and CDR2 SVGIG (reference sequence). This CDR3 has 12 residues. The V and J ends lost 8 bases and 1 base, in that order; junction bases with no gene match: 0. DNA of the CDR3: TGTGCCGGGACTAGCGGCACAGATACGCAGTATTTT. This codes for CAGTSGTDTQYF.

This clonotype was counted ten times or more. The J gene is TRBJ2-1, the V gene TRBV19; 9 positions agree with TRBD1. The CDR3 runs 15 residues. With V trimmed by 5 bases and J by 4 bases, 6 bases remained unmatched. The germline gives CDR1 LNHDA, CDR2 SQIVND (reference sequence). The CDR3 DNA reads TGTGCCAGTAGTTTCGGACAGGGGTTATACAATGAGCAGTTCTTC. The encoded protein is CASSFGQGLYNEQFF.

This clonotype has ten or more counts. The rearrangement links TRBV15 to TRBJ2-3; D is undetermined. The V end was cut by 0 bases, the J end by 5 bases, with 6 bases between. Per the germline V gene, CDR1 is LNHNV and CDR2 is YYDKDF (reference sequence). The CDR3 consists of 13 residues. The CDR3 loop is CATSRDTGDTQYF. The CDR3 DNA follows: TGTGCCACCAGCAGAGATACGGGAGATACGCAGTATTTT.